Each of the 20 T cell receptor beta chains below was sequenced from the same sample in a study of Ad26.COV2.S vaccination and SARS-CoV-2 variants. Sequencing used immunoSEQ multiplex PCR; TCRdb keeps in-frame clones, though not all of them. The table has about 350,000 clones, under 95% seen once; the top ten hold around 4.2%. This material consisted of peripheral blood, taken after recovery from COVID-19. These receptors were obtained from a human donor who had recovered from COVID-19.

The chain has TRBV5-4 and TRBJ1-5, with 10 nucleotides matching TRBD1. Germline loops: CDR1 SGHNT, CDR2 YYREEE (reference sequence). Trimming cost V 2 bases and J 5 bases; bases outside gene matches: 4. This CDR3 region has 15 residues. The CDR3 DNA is TGTGCCAGCAGCTTAGGGACAGGGGATGATCAGCCCCAGCATTTT. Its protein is CASSLGTGDDQPQHF.

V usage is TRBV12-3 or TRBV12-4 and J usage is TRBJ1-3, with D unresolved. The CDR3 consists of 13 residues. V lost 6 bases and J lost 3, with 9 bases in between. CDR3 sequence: CASSYGNGNTIYF. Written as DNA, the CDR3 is TGTGCCAGCAGCTACGGTAATGGAAACACCATATATTTT.

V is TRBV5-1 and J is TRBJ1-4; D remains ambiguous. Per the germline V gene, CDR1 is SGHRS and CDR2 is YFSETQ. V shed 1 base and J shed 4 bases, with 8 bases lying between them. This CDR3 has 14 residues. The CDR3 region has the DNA TGCGCCAGCAGCTTGTCGGGAAATAATGAAAAACTGTTTTTT. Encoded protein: CASSLSGNNEKLFF.

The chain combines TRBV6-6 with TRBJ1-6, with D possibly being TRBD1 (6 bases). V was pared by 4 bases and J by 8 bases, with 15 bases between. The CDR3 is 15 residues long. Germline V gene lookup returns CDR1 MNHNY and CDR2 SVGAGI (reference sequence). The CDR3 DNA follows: TGTGCCAGCAGTTTCCGGGGGCCTACAGATTCACCCCTCCACTTT. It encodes CASSFRGPTDSPLHF.

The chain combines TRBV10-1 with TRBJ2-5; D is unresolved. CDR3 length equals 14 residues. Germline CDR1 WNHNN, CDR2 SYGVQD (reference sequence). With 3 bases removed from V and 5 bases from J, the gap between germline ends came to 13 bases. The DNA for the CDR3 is TGCGCCAGCAGTGATTTTGGGATGGAGGAGACCCAGTACTTC. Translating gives CASSDFGMEETQYF.

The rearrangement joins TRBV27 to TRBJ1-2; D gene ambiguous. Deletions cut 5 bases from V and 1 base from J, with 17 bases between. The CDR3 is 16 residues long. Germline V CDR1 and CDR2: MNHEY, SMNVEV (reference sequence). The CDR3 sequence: CASSQRKDRVNYGYTF. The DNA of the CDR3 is TGTGCCAGCAGTCAAAGAAAGGACCGAGTTAACTATGGCTACACCTTC.

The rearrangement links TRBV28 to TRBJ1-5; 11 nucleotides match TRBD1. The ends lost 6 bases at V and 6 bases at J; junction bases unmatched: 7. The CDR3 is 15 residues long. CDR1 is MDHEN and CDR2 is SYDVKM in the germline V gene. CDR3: CASRSGTGGRQPQHF. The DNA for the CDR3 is TGTGCCAGCAGGTCCGGGACAGGGGGTCGTCAGCCCCAGCATTTT.

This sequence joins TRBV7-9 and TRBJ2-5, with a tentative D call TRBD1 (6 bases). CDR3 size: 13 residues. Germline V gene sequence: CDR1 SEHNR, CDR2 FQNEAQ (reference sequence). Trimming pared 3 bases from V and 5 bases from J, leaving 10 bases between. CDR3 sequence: CASSLLGAETQYF. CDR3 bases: TGTGCCAGCAGCTTGCTGGGGGCCGAGACCCAGTACTTC. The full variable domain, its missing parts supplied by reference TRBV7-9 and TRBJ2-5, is DTGVSQNPRHKITKRGQNVTFRCDPISEHNRLYWYRQTLGQGPEFLTYFQNEAQLEKSRLLSDRFSAERPKGSFSTLEIQRTEQGDSAMYLCASSLLGAETQYFGPGTRLLVL.

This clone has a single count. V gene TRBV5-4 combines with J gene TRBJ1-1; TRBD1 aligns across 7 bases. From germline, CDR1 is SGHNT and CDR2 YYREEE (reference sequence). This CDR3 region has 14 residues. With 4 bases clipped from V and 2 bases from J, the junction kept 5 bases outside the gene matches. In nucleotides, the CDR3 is TGTGCCAGCAGCGTGACAGGGCCTAACACTGAAGCTTTCTTT. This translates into CASSVTGPNTEAFF.

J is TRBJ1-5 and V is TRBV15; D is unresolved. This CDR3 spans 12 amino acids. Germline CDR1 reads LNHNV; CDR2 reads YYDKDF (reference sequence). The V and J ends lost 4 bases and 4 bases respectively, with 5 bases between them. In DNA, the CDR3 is TGTGCCACCAGCAAAGCGAATCAGCCCCAGCATTTT. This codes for CATSKANQPQHF.

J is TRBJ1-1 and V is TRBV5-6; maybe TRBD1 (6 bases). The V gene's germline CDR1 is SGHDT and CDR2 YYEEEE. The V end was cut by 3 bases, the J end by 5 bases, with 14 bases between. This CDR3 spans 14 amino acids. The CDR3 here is CASSYQGGGTEAFF. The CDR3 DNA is TGTGCCAGCAGCTACCAAGGGGGGGGGACTGAAGCTTTCTTT.

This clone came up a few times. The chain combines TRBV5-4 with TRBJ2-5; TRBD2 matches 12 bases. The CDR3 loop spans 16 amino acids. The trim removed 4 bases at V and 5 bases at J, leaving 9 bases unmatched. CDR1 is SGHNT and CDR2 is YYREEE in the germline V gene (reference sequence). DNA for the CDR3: TGTGCCAGCAGCCCGGATGGACTAGCGGGGTTGGAGACCCAGTACTTC. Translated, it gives CASSPDGLAGLETQYF.

CDR3 in amino acids: CASSQDSGQGANWNTEAFF. The CDR3 DNA is TGCGCCAGCAGCCAAGATTCGGGGCAGGGGGCGAATTGGAACACTGAAGCTTTCTTT. J is TRBJ1-1 and V is TRBV4-1; 8 bases line up with TRBD1. Germline-derived CDR1 and CDR2 are MGHRA and YSYEKL. With V trimmed by 0 bases and J by 1 base, 13 bases remained unmatched. This CDR3 is 19 amino acids long.

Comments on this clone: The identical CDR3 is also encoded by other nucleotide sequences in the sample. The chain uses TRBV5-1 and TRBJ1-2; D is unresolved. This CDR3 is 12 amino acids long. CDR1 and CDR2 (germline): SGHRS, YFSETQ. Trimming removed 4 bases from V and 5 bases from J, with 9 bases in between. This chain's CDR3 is CASSEGSYGYTF. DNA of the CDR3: TGCGCCAGCAGCGAAGGGAGTTATGGCTACACCTTC.

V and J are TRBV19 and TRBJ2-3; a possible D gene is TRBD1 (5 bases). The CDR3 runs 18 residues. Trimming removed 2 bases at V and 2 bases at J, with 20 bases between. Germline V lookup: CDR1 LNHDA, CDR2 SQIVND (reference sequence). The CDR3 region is CASSITGSGVFNTDTQYF. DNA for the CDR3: TGTGCCAGTAGTATAACAGGATCGGGCGTCTTCAACACAGATACGCAGTATTTT.

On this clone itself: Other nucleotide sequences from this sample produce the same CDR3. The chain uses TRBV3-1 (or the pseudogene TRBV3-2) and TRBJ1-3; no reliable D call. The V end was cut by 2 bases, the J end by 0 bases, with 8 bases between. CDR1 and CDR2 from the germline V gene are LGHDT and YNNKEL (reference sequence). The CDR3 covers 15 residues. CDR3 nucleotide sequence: TGTGCCAGCAGCCAAAACAGTGGCTCTGGAAACACCATATATTTT. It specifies CASSQNSGSGNTIYF.

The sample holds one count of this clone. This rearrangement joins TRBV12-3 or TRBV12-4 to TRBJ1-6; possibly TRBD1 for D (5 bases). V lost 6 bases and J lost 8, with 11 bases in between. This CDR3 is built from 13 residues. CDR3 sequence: CASSRDPYSPLHF. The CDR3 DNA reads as TGTGCCAGCAGCCGGGACCCCTATTCACCCCTCCACTTT.

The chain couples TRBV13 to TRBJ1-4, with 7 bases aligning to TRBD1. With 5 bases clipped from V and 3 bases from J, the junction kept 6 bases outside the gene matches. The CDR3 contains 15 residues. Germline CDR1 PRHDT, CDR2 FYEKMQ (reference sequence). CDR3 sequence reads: CASSQWDSSNEKLFF. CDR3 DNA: TGTGCCAGCAGCCAATGGGACAGCTCTAATGAAAAACTGTTTTTT.

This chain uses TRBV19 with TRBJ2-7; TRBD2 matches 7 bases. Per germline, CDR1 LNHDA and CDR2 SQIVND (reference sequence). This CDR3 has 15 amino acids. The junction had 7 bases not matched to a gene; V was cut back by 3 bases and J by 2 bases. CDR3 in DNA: TGTGCCAGTAGTATTGGGGGGACTACAGCCTACGAGCAGTACTTC. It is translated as CASSIGGTTAYEQYF.

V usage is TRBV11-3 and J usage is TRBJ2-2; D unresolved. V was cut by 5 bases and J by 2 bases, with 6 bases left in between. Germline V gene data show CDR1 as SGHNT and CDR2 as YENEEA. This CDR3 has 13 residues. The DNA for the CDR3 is TGTGCCAGCAGCCCCCAAAACACCGGGGAGCTGTTTTTT. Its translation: CASSPQNTGELFF.